Described below is a single TCR beta chain sequence and its context. Each CDR3 protein gets one entry after TCRdb re-called the 5' RACE reads with MiXCR. The data show roughly 500,000 distinct CDR3 sequences, 15% to 20% seen once. The CDR3 loop spans 15 amino acids. Germline loops: CDR1 MDHEN, CDR2 SYDVKM. J lost 5 bases, V lost 5 bases, and 10 bases had no gene match. The data belong to a study of T cells after yellow fever vaccination. This receptor was taken from a man younger than 45 who received the YFV17D yellow fever vaccine. This sample comprised PBMCs, obtained 15 days after the yellow fever booster vaccination. This chain joins TRBV28 and TRBJ2-7; 9 nucleotides match TRBD1. CDR3 amino acids: CASSPTGTGSHEQYF. CDR3 in DNA: TGTGCCAGCAGTCCCACCGGGACAGGGTCCCACGAGCAGTACTTC.